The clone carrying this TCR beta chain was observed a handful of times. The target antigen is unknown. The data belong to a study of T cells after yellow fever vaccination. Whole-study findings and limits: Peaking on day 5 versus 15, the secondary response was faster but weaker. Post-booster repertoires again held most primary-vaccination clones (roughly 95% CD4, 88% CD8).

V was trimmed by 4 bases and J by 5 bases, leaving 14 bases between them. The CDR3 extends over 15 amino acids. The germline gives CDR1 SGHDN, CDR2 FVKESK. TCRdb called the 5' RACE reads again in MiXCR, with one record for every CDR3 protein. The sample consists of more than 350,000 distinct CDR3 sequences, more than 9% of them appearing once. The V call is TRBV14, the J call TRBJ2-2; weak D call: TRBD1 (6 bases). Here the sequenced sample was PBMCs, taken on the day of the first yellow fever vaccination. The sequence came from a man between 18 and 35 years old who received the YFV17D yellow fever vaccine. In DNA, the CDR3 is TGTGCCAGCAGCCCGGACAGTATCTTTACCGGGGAGCTGTTTTTT. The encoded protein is CASSPDSIFTGELFF.